The 19 T cell receptor beta chains reported below all come from one sample, sequenced in a study of T cell responses to AZD1222 COVID-19 vaccine. Sequencing used immunoSEQ multiplex PCR; TCRdb keeps in-frame clones, though not all of them. The sample lists about 180,000 clones; approximately 94% were seen once. Specimen: peripheral blood, collected 28 days after the second AZD1222 dose. These receptors were collected from an adult who received the AZD1222 COVID-19 vaccine.

As to this clone: Within the sample, other DNA sequences also encode this same CDR3. The V and J genes are TRBV18 and TRBJ2-5; 10 bases fit TRBD2. The V segment lost 1 base and the J segment 1 base; nucleotides outside the gene matches: 0. Germline CDR1 is KGHSH and CDR2 is LQKENI. CDR3 length equals 15 residues. The CDR3 region is CASSPLAGGQETQYF. The CDR3 coding sequence is TGTGCCAGCTCACCACTAGCGGGGGGCCAAGAGACCCAGTACTTC.

The chain joins TRBV29-1 to TRBJ1-1; 7 bases are a match to TRBD1. Germline V gives CDR1 SQVTM, CDR2 ANQGSEA. J was trimmed by 8 bases and V by 3 bases; bases with no gene match: 6. This CDR3 is built from 12 residues. CDR3 nucleotides: TGCAGCGTTGAGGGGGACAGCGCCGAAGCTTTCTTT. This sequence encodes CSVEGDSAEAFF.

The chain couples TRBV19 to TRBJ2-3, with D perhaps assigned TRBD1 or TRBD2 (5 bases each). V lost 10 bases to trimming and J lost 2 bases, with 10 bases between them. This CDR3 is built from 12 residues. The germline V gene has CDR1 LNHDA and CDR2 SQIVND (reference sequence). The CDR3 DNA follows: TGTGCCATCGGGACCTACACAGATACGCAGTATTTT. Protein sequence: CAIGTYTDTQYF.

V is TRBV6-5 and J is TRBJ1-1; a weak D match, TRBD1 (6 bases). Germline V gene lookup returns CDR1 MNHEY and CDR2 SVGAGI. The V end was cut by 7 bases, the J end by 4 bases, with 19 bases between. The CDR3 length is 15 residues. The CDR3 DNA sequence: TGTGCCAGCACCGTCCAACAGGGAGGATTCACTGAAGCTTTCTTT. This translates into CASTVQQGGFTEAFF.

The rearrangement joins TRBV4-3 to TRBJ1-1, with D unresolved. The CDR3 is 14 amino acids. Looked up from germline, CDR1 is LGHNA and CDR2 is YSLEER. V was cut by 2 bases and J by 3 bases, with 10 bases left in between. CDR3 nucleotide sequence: TGCGCCAGCAGCCAACGTATTACGGACACTGAAGCTTTCTTT. Encoded protein: CASSQRITDTEAFF.

The chain combines TRBV7-8 with TRBJ2-1, with TRBD2 as a possible D gene (5 bases). Germline V gene lookup returns CDR1 SGHVS and CDR2 FQNEAQ. This CDR3 is built from 15 residues. Trimming took 5 bases from V and 0 from J, leaving 11 bases between them. The CDR3 loop reads CASSLKLGSYNEQFF. DNA for the CDR3: TGTGCCAGCAGCCTAAAACTAGGCTCCTACAATGAGCAGTTCTTC.

The rearrangement uses TRBV18 and TRBJ2-5, with TRBD2 as a possible D gene (5 bases). The V gene lost 3 bases and the J gene lost 5 bases, with 10 bases spanning the gap. The CDR3 is 13 residues long. Germline V gives CDR1 KGHSH, CDR2 LQKENI. CDR3 protein: CASSPASTETQYF. Written as DNA, the CDR3 is TGTGCCAGCTCACCGGCTAGCACGGAGACCCAGTACTTC.

The J gene is TRBJ1-1, the V gene TRBV18, with D perhaps TRBD1 (6 bases). The CDR3 runs 13 residues. Looked up from germline, CDR1 is KGHSH and CDR2 is LQKENI. The germline V and J ends were trimmed by 6 bases and 4 bases, with 12 bases remaining between them. The CDR3 reads CASSLGGSTEAFF. The CDR3 region has the DNA TGTGCCAGCTCTCTAGGGGGTAGCACTGAAGCTTTCTTT.

This chain connects TRBV25-1 to TRBJ1-6; 7 positions match TRBD1. The CDR3 runs to 17 residues. CDR1 and CDR2 (germline): MGHDK, SYGVNS. After removal of 6 bases from V and 7 bases from J, the junction contained 15 bases not matched to a gene. CDR3 protein: CASRDFHRGSRNSPLHF. In DNA, the CDR3 is TGTGCCAGCAGAGACTTCCACAGGGGATCTAGGAATTCACCCCTCCACTTT.

This chain joins TRBV29-1 and TRBJ2-1; D is undetermined. The germline CDR1 and CDR2 sequences are SQVTM and ANQGSEA. The CDR3 extends over 12 amino acids. Trimming took off 3 bases at V and 6 bases at J, with 9 bases between the two ends. CDR3 nucleotides: TGCAGCGTTGATGAGGTGAGCAATGAGCAGTTCTTC. Protein product: CSVDEVSNEQFF.

The rearrangement links TRBV6-5 to TRBJ1-5; D uncertain. The germline V gene has CDR1 MNHEY and CDR2 SVGAGI. The CDR3 extends over 13 amino acids. The ends were cut back, 6 bases at V and 5 bases at J, with 11 bases in the middle. The CDR3 protein is CASRSAQYQPQHF. The CDR3 DNA reads as TGTGCCAGCAGGTCTGCACAGTATCAGCCCCAGCATTTT.

J is TRBJ1-4 and V is TRBV6-5; the D gene is possibly TRBD1 (6 bases). The CDR3 consists of 16 residues. Germline loops: CDR1 MNHEY, CDR2 SVGAGI. Trimming removed 0 bases at V and 3 bases at J, with 11 bases between. Written as DNA, the CDR3 is TGTGCCAGCAGTTACTCGGCGGGGGGCTCTAATGAAAAACTGTTTTTT. Translating it yields CASSYSAGGSNEKLFF.

The V gene is TRBV6-2 or TRBV6-3, the J gene TRBJ2-7; TRBD2 might be the D (5 bases). This CDR3 spans 12 amino acids. Trimming shortened V by 2 bases and J by 6 bases, and 8 bases separated the two germline ends. In germline, CDR1 is MNHEY, CDR2 SVGEGT. The CDR3 DNA follows: TGTGCCAGCAGTTACACGGGGTCCGAGCAGTACTTC. Translated: CASSYTGSEQYF.

V gene TRBV20-1 combines with J gene TRBJ2-7; D is undetermined. Germline values: CDR1 DFQATT, CDR2 SNEGSKA (reference sequence). This CDR3 region has 13 residues. Deletions cut 3 bases from V and 4 bases from J, with 13 bases between. This CDR3 reads CSASSPSAYEQYF. The CDR3 DNA sequence: TGCAGTGCTAGTTCCCCCAGCGCTTACGAGCAGTACTTC.

The gene calls are TRBV10-1 and TRBJ2-1; 7 positions match TRBD2. This CDR3 spans 14 amino acids. With 5 bases clipped from V and 9 bases from J, the junction kept 10 bases outside the gene matches. The germline CDR1 and CDR2 sequences are WNHNN and SYGVQD (reference sequence). The CDR3 protein is CASSNAGVTSEQFF. CDR3 DNA sequence: TGCGCCAGCAGTAATGCGGGAGTGACAAGTGAGCAGTTCTTC.

This clone was detected only once. The CDR3 reads CASSLQSSQYRGSPLHF. The CDR3 DNA sequence: TGTGCCAGCAGTTTGCAATCCAGCCAGTATAGGGGTTCACCCCTCCACTTT. The V gene is TRBV27, the J gene TRBJ1-6, with D possibly being TRBD1 (5 bases). The CDR3 has 17 residues. The germline V and J ends were trimmed by 3 bases and 9 bases, with 21 bases remaining between them. Germline V gene data show CDR1 as MNHEY and CDR2 as SMNVEV (reference sequence).

The V call is TRBV28, the J call TRBJ2-7; 8 positions match TRBD1. The length of the CDR3 is 14 residues. Trimming took 6 bases from V and 7 from J; bases not matched to a gene: 11. Germline V gene lookup returns CDR1 MDHEN and CDR2 SYDVKM. The CDR3 nucleotides read TGTGCCAGCAGATCAGGGGGCACCCCTCCTGAGCAGTACTTC. It encodes CASRSGGTPPEQYF. Drawing the rest from reference TRBV28 and TRBJ2-7, the complete variable domain is DVKVTQSSRYLVKRTGEKVFLECVQDMDHENMFWYRQDPGLGLRLIYFSYDVKMKEKGDIPEGYSVSREKKERFSLILESASTNQTSMYLCASRSGGTPPEQYFGPGTRLTVT.

The rearrangement uses TRBV2 and TRBJ1-5; D not certain. Trimming took 5 bases from V and 0 from J, leaving 5 bases between them. The CDR3 extends over 13 amino acids. Germline CDR1 reads SNHLY; CDR2 reads FYNNEI. The CDR3 DNA follows: TGTGCCAGCAGTCGATATAGCAATCAGCCCCAGCATTTT. Translation gives CASSRYSNQPQHF.

J is TRBJ2-7 and V is TRBV4-1; 7 positions agree with TRBD1. The germline CDR1 and CDR2 sequences are MGHRA and YSYEKL. Unmatched junction bases numbered 11, after V lost 4 bases and J lost 5 bases. CDR3 length equals 15 residues. The chain's CDR3 is CASSLTGTVFDEQYF. The CDR3 region has the DNA TGCGCCAGCAGCCTAACCGGGACAGTGTTCGACGAGCAGTACTTC.